The table lists the clone carrying this TCR beta chain with a count of one. Its matching antigen is unknown. Germline V gene sequence: CDR1 MNHEY, CDR2 SMNVEV (reference sequence). This CDR3 is built from 13 residues. V was shortened by 4 bases and J by 2 bases, with 9 bases between the two germline ends. The donor cohort consisted entirely of Caucasian adults residing in Nashville, Tennessee. This sample was included in a study of shared clonotypes between healthy human individuals. Study-wide results and limits: A small donor pool kept down the genetic and exposure-history diversity that was represented.

Sequencing was performed with immunoSEQ multiplex PCR; in TCRdb, only in-frame clones are kept and a portion is missing. This table has roughly 490,000 clones, 79% appearing once. This chain links TRBV27 with TRBJ2-7, with D unresolved. Sequencing input: PBMCs. The sequence was obtained from a woman in her 40s in good health. Some clones in this sample may be carry-over from other donors' samples. The CDR3 sequence is CASSSTYPYEQYF. DNA of the CDR3: TGTGCCAGCAGTTCGACGTACCCCTACGAGCAGTACTTC.